The 25 T cell receptor beta chains listed next were all sequenced from one sample in a study of T cell repertoires in cytomegalovirus infection. Each CDR3 protein is one row after TCRdb ran MiXCR on the reads. This repertoire shows about 920,000 distinct CDR3 sequences, roughly 31% found once; its top ten account for around an eighth. No antigen has been assigned to these receptors. The material sequenced was cultured CD8+ T cells from PBMCs, taken from culture after CMV antigen stimulation. Receptors originate from a human donor in good health (CMV status not recorded). Some clones in this sample may be carry-over from other donors' samples.

The chain employs TRBV18 and TRBJ2-1; D not resolved. The V and J ends lost 8 bases and 7 bases respectively, with 9 bases between them. The CDR3 has 11 residues. Germline V gives CDR1 KGHSH, CDR2 LQKENI. CDR3 sequence reads: CASPKGNEQFF. DNA of the CDR3: TGTGCCAGCCCTAAGGGTAATGAGCAGTTCTTC.

The rearrangement uses TRBV24-1 and TRBJ2-7, with a tentative D call TRBD1 (5 bases). Germline assignment: CDR1 KGHDR and CDR2 SFDVKD. CDR3 size: 14 residues. V was shortened by 1 base and J by 1 base, with 7 bases between the two germline ends. CDR3 DNA sequence: TGTGCCACCAGTGATTTTCGACAGTCCTACGAGCAGTACGTC. This sequence encodes CATSDFRQSYEQYV.

The V gene is TRBV24-1, the J gene TRBJ2-1, with a weak D call TRBD1 (5 bases). Trimming took off 5 bases at V and 9 bases at J, with 10 bases between the two ends. The CDR3 sequence is 12 residues long. The germline gives CDR1 KGHDR, CDR2 SFDVKD. The CDR3 region is CATSGGMGEQFF. CDR3 sequence (DNA): TGTGCCACCAGTGGGGGCATGGGTGAGCAGTTCTTC.

The sample holds a few counts of this clonotype. The chain is built from TRBV6-1 and TRBJ2-7; TRBD1 matches at 7 bases. The trim removed 2 bases at V and 4 bases at J, leaving 5 bases unmatched. This CDR3 is built from 14 residues. Germline CDR1 is MNHNS and CDR2 is SASEGT. CDR3 nucleotides: TGTGCCAGCAGTGAATTGGGGACAGCTTACGAGCAGTACGTC. Encoded protein: CASSELGTAYEQYV.

The CDR3 here is CASSIYHRVPETQYF. CDR3 nucleotide sequence: TGTGCCAGTAGTATCTACCACCGGGTCCCAGAGACCCAGTACTTC. The chain links TRBV19 to TRBJ2-5; unclear D gene. The V and J ends lost 3 bases and 4 bases respectively, with 15 bases between them. There are 15 residues in the CDR3. CDR1 is LNHDA, CDR2 SQIVND, per germline (reference sequence).

This clonotype was counted between two and nine times. The rearrangement joins TRBV6-2 or TRBV6-3 to TRBJ1-6; 8 positions match TRBD1. Germline V gene lookup returns CDR1 MNHEY and CDR2 SVGEGT. The CDR3 has 16 amino acids. Unmatched junction bases numbered 7, after V lost 5 bases and J lost 4 bases. The CDR3 nucleotides read TGTGCCAGCAGTCTTATCTACAGGGGGTATAATTCACCCCTCCACTTT. Translated, it gives CASSLIYRGYNSPLHF.

This clonotype was recorded many times. This chain connects TRBV6-5 to TRBJ2-1; maybe TRBD2 (5 bases). Per germline, CDR1 MNHEY and CDR2 SVGAGI. The CDR3 totals 15 residues. The germline V and J ends were trimmed by 2 bases and 10 bases, with 18 bases remaining between them. The CDR3 region is CASSYETEGRREQFF. In DNA, the CDR3 is TGTGCCAGCAGTTACGAGACTGAGGGCCGGCGCGAGCAGTTCTTC.

Only one count was recorded for this clonotype. The rearrangement uses TRBV7-9 and TRBJ2-6; no reliable D call. Germline V lookup: CDR1 SEHNR, CDR2 FQNEAQ (reference sequence). Trimming shortened V by 8 bases and J by 2 bases, and 10 bases separated the two germline ends. The CDR3 runs 14 residues. CDR3 residues: CASYHAAGANVLTF. The CDR3 bases are TGTGCCAGCTATCACGCTGCTGGGGCCAACGTCCTGACTTTC.

This clonotype appeared a few times. The gene calls are TRBV7-6 and TRBJ2-1, with D tentatively TRBD1 (6 bases). Trimming removed 1 base at V and 4 bases at J, with 11 bases between. Germline loops: CDR1 SGHVS, CDR2 FNYEAQ. The CDR3 is 15 amino acids. DNA of the CDR3: TGTGCCAGCAGCTTAGGGGGGCCCGAGTACAATGAGCAGTTCTTC. This codes for CASSLGGPEYNEQFF.

This clonotype came up many times. V and J are TRBV7-2 and TRBJ2-7; D not certain. In germline, CDR1 is SGHTA, CDR2 FQGNSA. The CDR3 loop spans 13 amino acids. V shed 1 base and J shed 1 base, with 5 bases lying between them. The CDR3 DNA reads as TGTGCCAGCAGCTTAGGCCCGTCCTACGAGCAGTACGTC. This codes for CASSLGPSYEQYV.

Points on this clonotype: An end of the junction does not agree with germline; a read error may underlie this. The gene calls are TRBV2 and TRBJ1-6; 9 nucleotides align to TRBD1. This CDR3 has 15 amino acids. From germline, CDR1 is SNHLY and CDR2 FYNNEI. CDR3 sequence: CASSEQGADNSPLHF. CDR3 nucleotide sequence: TGTGCCAGTAGTGAACAGGGGGCCGATAATTCACCCCTCCACTTT.

This chain connects TRBV10-3 to TRBJ2-3; possible D gene TRBD2, 6 bases. The V gene lost 10 bases and the J gene lost 0 bases, with 11 bases spanning the gap. Germline V gives CDR1 ENHRY, CDR2 SYGVKD. This CDR3 region has 13 residues. This chain's CDR3 is CATWGVSTDTQYF. In DNA form, the CDR3 reads TGTGCCACTTGGGGGGTAAGCACAGATACGCAGTATTTT.

The rearrangement uses TRBV5-1 and TRBJ2-3, with D possibly TRBD2 on 6 matching bases. The germline V gene has CDR1 SGHRS and CDR2 YFSETQ. This CDR3 is built from 14 residues. V was pared by 2 bases and J by 7 bases, with 14 bases between. Here the CDR3 DNA reads TGCGCCAGCAGCTTCCCGGACTACTTATATACGCAGTATTTT. Residues: CASSFPDYLYTQYF.

V and J are TRBV12-3 or TRBV12-4 and TRBJ1-5; maybe TRBD1 (5 bases). The V end lost 6 bases, the J end lost 4 bases, and 13 bases lay between the germline ends. The CDR3 covers 14 residues. The CDR3 reads CASSPGRVNQPQHF. The CDR3 coding sequence is TGTGCCAGCAGCCCGGGACGGGTTAATCAGCCCCAGCATTTT.

The gene calls are TRBV7-8 and TRBJ2-1, with 10 bases identical to TRBD1. This CDR3 region has 20 residues. V shed 5 bases, J shed 0 bases, and the junction held 16 bases outside the gene matches. Germline assignment: CDR1 SGHVS and CDR2 FQNEAQ. CDR3 sequence: CASSPVAGQGEYSSYNEQFF. The CDR3 nucleotides read TGTGCCAGCAGCCCCGTTGCAGGACAGGGGGAGTACAGCTCCTACAATGAGCAGTTCTTC.

This clonotype was detected a few times. This sequence joins TRBV10-3 and TRBJ2-7, with TRBD1 matching over 9 bases. V lost 2 bases and J lost 2; bases outside the gene matches: 1. The germline V gene encodes CDR1 ENHRY and CDR2 SYGVKD. There are 14 residues in the CDR3. Here the CDR3 reads CAISEGDRAYEQYV. CDR3 DNA: TGTGCCATCAGTGAGGGGGACAGGGCCTACGAGCAGTACGTC.

This clonotype was observed a handful of times. The CDR3 is CWSGGGGKLFF. The CDR3 bases are TGTTGGAGTGGAGGTGGGGGAAAACTGTTTTTT. The J gene is TRBJ1-4, the V gene TRBV2; D perhaps matches TRBD1 (5 bases). The CDR3 is 11 amino acids. Looked up from germline, CDR1 is SNHLY and CDR2 is FYNNEI.

The chain has TRBV6-2 or TRBV6-3 and TRBJ2-1; TRBD1 agrees at 7 bases. The CDR3 loop spans 14 amino acids. V was clipped by 6 bases and J by 8 bases; unmatched bases: 10. Germline V gene lookup returns CDR1 MNHEY and CDR2 SVGEGT. This CDR3 is CASSLTRGLDEQFF. The CDR3, as DNA: TGTGCCAGCAGCCTCACGAGGGGGCTGGATGAGCAGTTCTTC.

Points on this clonotype: A read error may be the cause here, since a much bigger clone is one base away. This chain connects TRBV7-2 to TRBJ2-1, with 8 bases lining up with TRBD1. The V and J ends lost 6 bases and 6 bases, in that order; junction bases with no gene match: 10. Germline assignment: CDR1 SGHTA and CDR2 FQGNSA. The CDR3 spans 15 residues. The CDR3 DNA is TGTGCCAGCAGTCCGGACAGGGTAGTGTGCAATGAGCAGTTCTTC. Protein sequence: CASSPDRVVCNEQFF.

CDR3 protein: CAISEGRTNTDTQYF. The DNA for the CDR3 is TGTGCCATCAGTGAGGGACGGACTAACACAGATACGCAGTATTTT. The chain has TRBV10-3 and TRBJ2-3; possible D gene TRBD2, 6 bases. In germline, CDR1 is ENHRY, CDR2 SYGVKD. The CDR3 covers 15 residues. With 2 bases removed from V and 2 bases from J, the gap between germline ends came to 11 bases.

The genes are TRBV2 and TRBJ2-3; TRBD2 is a possible D gene (6 bases). CDR3 length: 16 amino acids. Trimming stripped 5 bases from V and 2 bases from J, with 17 bases between. From germline, CDR1 is SNHLY and CDR2 FYNNEI. CDR3 coding DNA: TGTGCCAGCAGTCACGGACTAAACGTTAACACAGATACGCAGTATTTT. Translating gives CASSHGLNVNTDTQYF.

This clonotype was seen a handful of times. The CDR3 sequence is CATSRPPYNEQFF. The DNA for the CDR3 is TGTGCCACTTCCCGCCCGCCTTACAATGAGCAGTTCTTC. This rearrangement joins TRBV24-1 to TRBJ2-1, with D unclear. The V gene lost 10 bases and the J gene lost 4 bases, with 13 bases spanning the gap. CDR1 KGHDR and CDR2 SFDVKD come from the germline V gene. This CDR3 has 13 residues.

The genes are TRBV7-9 and TRBJ1-1; no definite D call. V dropped 1 base and J dropped 9 bases, with 3 bases sitting between them. In germline, CDR1 is SEHNR, CDR2 FQNEAQ (reference sequence). The CDR3 is made up of 10 amino acids. CDR3 residues: CASSLGQAFF. Here the CDR3 DNA reads TGTGCCAGCAGCTTAGGGCAAGCTTTCTTT.

This clonotype was seen ten or more times. The V call is TRBV7-6, the J call TRBJ2-6, with D unresolved. The germline V and J ends were trimmed by 5 bases and 0 bases, with 11 bases remaining between them. The CDR3 sequence is 16 residues long. CDR1 is SGHVS and CDR2 is FNYEAQ in the germline V gene. The CDR3 is CASSLWAGSGANVLTF. As DNA, the CDR3 is TGTGCCAGCAGCCTTTGGGCCGGCTCTGGGGCCAACGTCCTGACTTTC.

This clonotype was recorded a few times. This chain links TRBV6-1 with TRBJ2-5, with D perhaps TRBD2 (5 bases). Trimming removed 4 bases at V and 4 bases at J, with 16 bases between. The CDR3 has 15 residues. Germline CDR1 reads MNHNS; CDR2 reads SASEGT. The DNA of the CDR3 is TGTGCCAGCAGTGGGGGTCGGCGGGTAGGAGAGACCCAGTACTTC. This sequence encodes CASSGGRRVGETQYF.